This T cell receptor beta chain was sequenced during a study of graft-versus-host responses after intestinal transplantation. Study as a whole: Isolated intestinal, liver-intestinal, or multivisceral transplants were what recipients had. Recipients were all induced with anti-thymocyte globulin, then given tacrolimus and steroids for roughly three years.

The assay was immunoSEQ multiplex PCR, and TCRdb's table has in-frame clones only and misses some. The table lists some 92,000 clones, just under 95% of them singletons. Findings and limits, study-wide: Peak GvH clone levels in circulation were associated with early post-transplant HvG declines.

This clone came up once. Its specificity is not known. This specimen consisted of unstimulated CD4+ T cells sorted from spleen or lymph node cells, obtained before intestinal transplant. This TCR was recovered from a human donor who received an intestinal transplant.

CDR3 residues: CAWSTEGTEAFF. The CDR3, as DNA: TGTGCCTGGAGTACCGAGGGCACTGAAGCTTTCTTT. The gene calls are TRBV30 and TRBJ1-1; D is unresolved. CDR3 length: 12 amino acids. Trimming removed 2 bases at V and 4 bases at J, with 8 bases between. Germline lookup yields CDR1 GTSNPN and CDR2 SVGIG (reference sequence).